Below, 24 T cell receptor beta chains from the same sample are listed, as sequenced in a study of blood T cell repertoires in COVID-19. Generated by immunoSEQ multiplex PCR, the TCRdb table keeps only in-frame clones and is missing some. This sample carries over 250,000 clones, over 75% of them seen once, and the ten largest clones take roughly 11%. Sequencing was done on a sample of peripheral blood. Source of these receptors: a woman in her 70s with acute or convalescent COVID-19.

The chain carries TRBV6-1 and TRBJ1-5, with D possibly being TRBD1 (5 bases). The germline V gene has CDR1 MNHNS and CDR2 SASEGT. Trimming removed 4 bases from V and 5 bases from J, with 18 bases in between. The CDR3 is 16 residues long. CDR3 DNA sequence: TGTGCCAGCAGTGTAAGCCCGGGCGGGGGAGATCAGCCCCAGCATTTT. This codes for CASSVSPGGGDQPQHF.

The rearrangement joins TRBV10-1 to TRBJ2-7; 9 nucleotides agree with TRBD2. CDR3 length: 15 residues. V lost 6 bases and J lost 4; bases outside the gene matches: 10. Looked up from germline, CDR1 is WNHNN and CDR2 is SYGVQD (reference sequence). The CDR3 DNA follows: TGCGCCAGCAGCGTCTGGGCGGGGGGGAAGTACGAGCAGTACTTC. This sequence encodes CASSVWAGGKYEQYF.

This rearrangement joins TRBV7-7 to TRBJ2-3; no reliable D call. The V and J ends lost 5 bases and 6 bases respectively, with 9 bases between them. The CDR3 length is 12 residues. Germline V lookup: CDR1 SSHAT, CDR2 FNYEAQ (reference sequence). The CDR3 region has the DNA TGTGCCAGCAGCGACTCATCGGATACGCAGTATTTT. This gives the protein CASSDSSDTQYF.

The chain uses TRBV5-1 and TRBJ2-5; TRBD1 agrees at 9 bases. V dropped 6 bases and J dropped 1; count of bases not matched to a gene: 16. This CDR3 has 18 amino acids. In germline, CDR1 is SGHRS, CDR2 YFSETQ. The CDR3 region is CASTSAGQGAITQETQYF. CDR3 sequence (DNA): TGCGCCAGCACCTCGGCGGGACAGGGTGCAATTACCCAAGAGACCCAGTACTTC.

The rearrangement joins TRBV5-1 to TRBJ2-5, with 8 bases identical to TRBD2. V lost 7 bases and J lost 2; bases outside the gene matches: 16. Germline CDR1 reads SGHRS; CDR2 reads YFSETQ. CDR3 length: 17 residues. CDR3: CASGDARGANSQETQYF. The CDR3 bases are TGCGCCAGCGGGGATGCGCGGGGGGCCAACTCTCAAGAGACCCAGTACTTC.

This clone occurred once. The rearrangement joins TRBV30 to TRBJ1-6, with a possible D match to TRBD1 (6 bases). In germline, CDR1 is GTSNPN, CDR2 SVGIG (reference sequence). CDR3 length: 16 residues. V was trimmed by 2 bases and J by 11 bases, leaving 22 bases between them. CDR3 loop: CAWSRRGAGARPPLHF. CDR3 sequence (DNA): TGTGCCTGGAGTAGGCGGGGGGCAGGGGCAAGGCCACCCCTCCACTTT.

The chain joins TRBV5-1 to TRBJ1-5; TRBD1 matches 7 bases. Germline CDR1 reads SGHRS; CDR2 reads YFSETQ. V lost 4 bases and J lost 0; bases outside the gene matches: 4. The CDR3 contains 15 residues. The CDR3 DNA follows: TGCGCCAGCAGCCTGACAGGGCCTAGCAATCAGCCCCAGCATTTT. This translates into CASSLTGPSNQPQHF.

The chain links TRBV7-8 to TRBJ1-5; D perhaps matches TRBD1 (5 bases). Germline-derived CDR1 and CDR2 are SGHVS and FQNEAQ. The CDR3 consists of 14 residues. V lost 5 bases to trimming and J lost 5 bases, with 13 bases between them. CDR3 nucleotide sequence: TGTGCCAGCAGCCCCATGACAGAAGATCAGCCCCAGCATTTT. It translates to CASSPMTEDQPQHF. The full variable domain, completed using reference TRBV7-8 and TRBJ1-5, is GAGVSQSPRYKVAKRGQDVALRCDPISGHVSLFWYQQALGQGPEFLTYFQNEAQLDKSGLPSDRFFAERPEGSVSTLKIQRTQQEDSAVYLCASSPMTEDQPQHFGDGTRLSIL.

This chain's CDR3 is CASSYRDTGELFF. The CDR3, as DNA: TGTGCCAGCAGTTACAGGGACACCGGGGAGCTGTTTTTT. The V gene is TRBV12-3 or TRBV12-4, the J gene TRBJ2-2; possibly TRBD1 for D (6 bases). The V and J ends lost 4 bases and 3 bases respectively, with 6 bases between them. This CDR3 has 13 residues.

This chain uses TRBV5-6 with TRBJ2-2, with 8 bases aligning to TRBD2. J was trimmed by 0 bases and V by 4 bases; bases with no gene match: 5. The CDR3 totals 16 residues. CDR1 is SGHDT, CDR2 YYEEEE, per germline. CDR3 region: CASSRMTSANTGELFF. CDR3 sequence (DNA): TGTGCCAGCAGCCGAATGACTAGCGCGAACACCGGGGAGCTGTTTTTT.

V is TRBV9 and J is TRBJ2-7, with 8 bases lining up with TRBD1. V dropped 2 bases and J dropped 0; count of bases not matched to a gene: 4. This CDR3 region has 15 residues. The V gene's germline CDR1 is SGDLS and CDR2 YYNGEE. The CDR3 bases are TGTGCCAGCAGCGTCGGACAGGGACACTCCTACGAGCAGTACTTC. Encoded protein: CASSVGQGHSYEQYF.

This sequence joins TRBV5-4 and TRBJ2-5; 10 bases map to TRBD2. The CDR3 spans 15 residues. Germline V CDR1 and CDR2: SGHNT, YYREEE (reference sequence). Germline trimming cut 2 bases from V and 2 bases from J; bases unmatched to any gene: 3. For the CDR3, the DNA is TGTGCCAGCAGCTTCGCTAGCGGGGGTCAAGAGACCCAGTACTTC. It is translated as CASSFASGGQETQYF. Supplemented by reference TRBV5-4 and TRBJ2-5, the full variable domain reads ETGVTQSPTHLIKTRGQQVTLRCSSQSGHNTVSWYQQALGQGPQFIFQYYREEENGRGNFPPRFSGLQFPNYSSELNVNALELDDSALYLCASSFASGGQETQYFGPGTRLLVL.

With respect to this clone: Other DNA variants within this sample encode the same CDR3. The chain recombines TRBV6-5 with TRBJ1-2; TRBD1 agrees at 7 bases. Germline V gives CDR1 MNHEY, CDR2 SVGAGI. The J segment lost 4 bases and the V segment lost 2 bases, leaving 1 base of the junction unmatched. CDR3 length: 13 residues. CDR3 loop: CASSYRQGYGYTF. The CDR3 DNA reads TGTGCCAGCAGTTACCGACAGGGCTATGGCTACACCTTC.

The rearrangement joins TRBV29-1 to TRBJ1-1; 8 bases agree with TRBD1. The junction had 7 bases not matched to a gene; V was cut back by 6 bases and J by 1 base. This CDR3 spans 14 amino acids. Germline-derived CDR1 and CDR2 are SQVTM and ANQGSEA. The CDR3 DNA sequence: TGCAGCGTAGTTAAACAGGGGGAGAACACTGAAGCTTTCTTT. It translates to CSVVKQGENTEAFF.

V gene TRBV10-3 combines with J gene TRBJ1-6; the D gene is possibly TRBD1 (5 bases). The CDR3 sequence is 14 residues long. Germline lookup yields CDR1 ENHRY and CDR2 SYGVKD. V lost 5 bases and J 3 bases, leaving 8 bases between the germline ends. The CDR3 nucleotides are TGTGCCATCAGTCAGACAGACTATAATTCACCCCTCCACTTT. It translates to CAISQTDYNSPLHF.

The chain employs TRBV7-2 and TRBJ2-7; TRBD1 agrees at 9 bases. The V gene's germline CDR1 is SGHTA and CDR2 FQGNSA. The V gene end was trimmed by 5 bases and the J gene end by 3 bases; junction bases not matched to a gene: 5. The CDR3 is 14 residues long. This CDR3 is CASSGRTGDYEQYF. The CDR3, as DNA: TGTGCCAGCAGCGGACGGACAGGGGACTACGAGCAGTACTTC.

This clone has a handful of counts. The chain links TRBV9 to TRBJ2-7, with a tentative D call TRBD2 (5 bases). In germline, CDR1 is SGDLS, CDR2 YYNGEE. CDR3 length equals 13 residues. Trimming pared 2 bases from V and 6 bases from J, leaving 12 bases between. CDR3 sequence reads: CASSVETTSEQYF. The CDR3 coding sequence is TGTGCCAGCAGCGTTGAGACTACGAGCGAGCAGTACTTC.

The CDR3 here is CATSDLGQGYGYTF. CDR3 bases: TGTGCCACCAGTGATTTAGGCCAGGGATATGGCTACACCTTC. The chain uses TRBV24-1 and TRBJ1-2, with a possible D match to TRBD1 (5 bases). V dropped 1 base and J dropped 5 bases, with 10 bases sitting between them. Germline V CDR1 and CDR2: KGHDR, SFDVKD. The CDR3 is 14 amino acids.

This clone was found once. The chain has TRBV2 and TRBJ1-4; maybe TRBD1 (6 bases). The germline CDR1 and CDR2 sequences are SNHLY and FYNNEI. CDR3 length: 14 residues. The V and J ends lost 5 bases and 5 bases respectively, with 12 bases between them. CDR3 DNA: TGTGCCAGCAGTCAGAGACAGGCGAATGAAAAACTGTTTTTT. Amino acid sequence: CASSQRQANEKLFF.

This clone is a singleton in its sample. The chain carries TRBV5-1 and TRBJ2-2; TRBD2 is a possible D gene (6 bases). Germline lookup yields CDR1 SGHRS and CDR2 YFSETQ. The CDR3 totals 17 residues. The ends were cut back, 3 bases at V and 4 bases at J, with 19 bases in the middle. The CDR3 DNA reads TGCGCCAGCAGCTCTACGGTACCTCGAGCGGGCACCGGGGAGCTGTTTTTT. It encodes CASSSTVPRAGTGELFF.

This clone was picked up a small number of times. The chain is built from TRBV6-6 and TRBJ1-5, with D possibly matching TRBD1 (6 bases). Trimming stripped 4 bases from V and 7 bases from J, with 11 bases between. Looked up from germline, CDR1 is MNHNY and CDR2 is SVGAGI (reference sequence). This CDR3 contains 13 residues. The CDR3, as DNA: TGTGCCAGCAGTTCAGGGGTTTGGCAGCCCCAGCATTTT. It encodes CASSSGVWQPQHF.

The J gene is TRBJ2-7, the V gene TRBV6-5; TRBD1 aligns across 11 bases. J was trimmed by 3 bases and V by 11 bases; bases with no gene match: 3. Per germline, CDR1 MNHEY and CDR2 SVGAGI. This CDR3 has 12 residues. For the CDR3, the DNA is TGTGCCTCCGGGACAGGGGGCTACGAGCAGTACTTC. Translation gives CASGTGGYEQYF.

CDR3 bases: TGCAGTGCTAGTCCCCGGGCTAGCGGGGGGCGAGCGGAGACCCAGTACTTC. This gives the protein CSASPRASGGRAETQYF. This chain connects TRBV20-1 to TRBJ2-5; 11 bases match TRBD2. The CDR3 has 17 amino acids. Germline CDR1 is DFQATT and CDR2 is SNEGSKA (reference sequence). V was clipped by 3 bases and J by 5 bases; unmatched bases: 14.

This rearrangement joins TRBV24-1 to TRBJ2-5, with TRBD2 identical over 12 bases. Germline loops: CDR1 KGHDR, CDR2 SFDVKD. The CDR3 contains 17 residues. V was clipped by 3 bases and J by 5 bases; unmatched bases: 9. CDR3 DNA: TGTGCCACCAGTGATCGCAAGACTAGCGGGGGCGGGGAGACCCAGTACTTC. This gives the protein CATSDRKTSGGGETQYF.